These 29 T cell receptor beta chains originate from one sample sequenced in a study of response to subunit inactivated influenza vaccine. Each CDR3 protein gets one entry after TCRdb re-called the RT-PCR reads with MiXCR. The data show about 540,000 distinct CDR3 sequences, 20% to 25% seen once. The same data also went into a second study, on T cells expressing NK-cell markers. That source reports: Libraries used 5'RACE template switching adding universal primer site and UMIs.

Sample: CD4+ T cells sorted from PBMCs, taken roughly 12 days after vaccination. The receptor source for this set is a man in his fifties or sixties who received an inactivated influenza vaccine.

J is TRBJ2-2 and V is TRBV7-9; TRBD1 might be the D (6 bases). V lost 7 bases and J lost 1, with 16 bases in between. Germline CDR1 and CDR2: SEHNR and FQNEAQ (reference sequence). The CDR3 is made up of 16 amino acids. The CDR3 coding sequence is TGTGCCAGCAAAAGGCCGGGACACCTGAACACCGGGGAGCTGTTTTTT. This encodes CASKRPGHLNTGELFF.

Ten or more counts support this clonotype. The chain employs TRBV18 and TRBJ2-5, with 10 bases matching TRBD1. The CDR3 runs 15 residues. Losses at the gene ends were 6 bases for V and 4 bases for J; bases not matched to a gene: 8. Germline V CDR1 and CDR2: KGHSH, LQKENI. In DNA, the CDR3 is TGTGCCAGCTCGAGACAGGGGGCGAATCGAGAGACCCAGTACTTC. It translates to CASSRQGANRETQYF.

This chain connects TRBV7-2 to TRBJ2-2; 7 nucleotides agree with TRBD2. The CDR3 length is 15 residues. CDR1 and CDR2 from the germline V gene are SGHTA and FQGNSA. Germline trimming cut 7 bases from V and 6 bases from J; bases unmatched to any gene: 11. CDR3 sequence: CASTYMGGGAGELFF. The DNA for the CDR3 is TGTGCCAGCACCTATATGGGGGGGGGTGCCGGGGAGCTGTTTTTT.

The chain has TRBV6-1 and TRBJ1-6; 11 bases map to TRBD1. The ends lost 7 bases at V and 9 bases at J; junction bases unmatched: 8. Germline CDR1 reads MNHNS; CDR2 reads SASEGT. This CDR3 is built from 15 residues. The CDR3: CASKGTGGLGSPLHF. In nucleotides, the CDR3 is TGTGCCAGCAAAGGGACAGGGGGGTTAGGTTCACCCCTCCACTTT.

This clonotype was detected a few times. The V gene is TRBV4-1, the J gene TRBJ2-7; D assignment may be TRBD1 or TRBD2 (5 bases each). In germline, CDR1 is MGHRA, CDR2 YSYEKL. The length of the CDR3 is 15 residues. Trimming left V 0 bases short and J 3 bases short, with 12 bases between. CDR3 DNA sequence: TGCGCCAGCAGCCAAGAGGGGGTCTCGGTCTACGAGCAGTACTTC. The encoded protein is CASSQEGVSVYEQYF.

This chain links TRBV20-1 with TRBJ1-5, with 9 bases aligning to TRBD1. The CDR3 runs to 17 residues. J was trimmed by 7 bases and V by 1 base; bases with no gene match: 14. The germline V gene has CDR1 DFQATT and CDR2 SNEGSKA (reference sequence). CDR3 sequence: CSARGTGTGSTGQPQHF. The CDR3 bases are TGCAGTGCTAGAGGCACCGGGACAGGGAGTACGGGCCAGCCCCAGCATTTT.

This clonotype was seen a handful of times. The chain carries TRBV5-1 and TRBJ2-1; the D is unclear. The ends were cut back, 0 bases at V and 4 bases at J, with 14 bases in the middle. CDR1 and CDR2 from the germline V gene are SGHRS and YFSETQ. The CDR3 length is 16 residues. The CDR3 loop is CASSLGAENPYNEQFF. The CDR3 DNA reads TGCGCCAGCAGCTTGGGGGCGGAGAATCCGTACAATGAGCAGTTCTTC.

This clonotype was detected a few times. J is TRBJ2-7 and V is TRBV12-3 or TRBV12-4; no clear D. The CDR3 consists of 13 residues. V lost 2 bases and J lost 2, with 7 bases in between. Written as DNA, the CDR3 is TGTGCCAGCAGTTTAAGCCCGACCTACGAGCAGTACTTC. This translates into CASSLSPTYEQYF.

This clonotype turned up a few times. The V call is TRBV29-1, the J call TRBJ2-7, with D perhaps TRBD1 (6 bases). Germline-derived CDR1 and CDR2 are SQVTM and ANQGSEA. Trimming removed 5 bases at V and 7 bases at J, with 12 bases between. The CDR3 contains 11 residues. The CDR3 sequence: CSVLTGWEQYF. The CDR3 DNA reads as TGCAGCGTTCTTACAGGGTGGGAGCAGTACTTC.

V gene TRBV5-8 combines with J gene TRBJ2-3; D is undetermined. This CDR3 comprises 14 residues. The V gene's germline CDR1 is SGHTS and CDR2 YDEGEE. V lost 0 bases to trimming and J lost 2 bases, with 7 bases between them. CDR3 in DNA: TGTGCCAGCAGCTTGGTCATGAACACAGATACGCAGTATTTT. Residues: CASSLVMNTDTQYF.

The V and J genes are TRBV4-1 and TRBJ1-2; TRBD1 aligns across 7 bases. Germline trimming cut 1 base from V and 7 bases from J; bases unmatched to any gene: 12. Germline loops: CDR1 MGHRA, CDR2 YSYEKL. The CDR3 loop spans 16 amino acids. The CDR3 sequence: CASSQGVRQGLSGYTF. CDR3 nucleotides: TGCGCCAGCAGCCAAGGAGTGAGACAGGGTTTGAGTGGCTACACCTTC.

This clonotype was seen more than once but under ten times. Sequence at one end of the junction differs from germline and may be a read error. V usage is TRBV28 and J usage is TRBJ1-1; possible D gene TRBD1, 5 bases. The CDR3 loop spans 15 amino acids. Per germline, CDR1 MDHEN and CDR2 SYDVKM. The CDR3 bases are TGTGCCAGCAGTATCTTGCGGGGGTTGGGTACTGAAGCTTCCTTT. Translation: CASSILRGLGTEASF.

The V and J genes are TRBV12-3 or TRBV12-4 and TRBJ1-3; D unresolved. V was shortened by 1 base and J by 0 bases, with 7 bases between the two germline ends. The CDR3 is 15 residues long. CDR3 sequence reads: CASSLGANSGNTIYF. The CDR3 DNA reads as TGTGCCAGCAGTTTAGGAGCCAACTCTGGAAACACCATATATTTT.

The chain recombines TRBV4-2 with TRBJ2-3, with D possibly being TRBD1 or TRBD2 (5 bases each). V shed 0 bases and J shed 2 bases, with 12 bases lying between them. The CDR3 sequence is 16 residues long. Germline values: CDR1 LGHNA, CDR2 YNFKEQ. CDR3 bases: TGTGCCAGCAGCCAAGATCCCTGGGGGTCCACAGATACGCAGTATTTT. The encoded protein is CASSQDPWGSTDTQYF.

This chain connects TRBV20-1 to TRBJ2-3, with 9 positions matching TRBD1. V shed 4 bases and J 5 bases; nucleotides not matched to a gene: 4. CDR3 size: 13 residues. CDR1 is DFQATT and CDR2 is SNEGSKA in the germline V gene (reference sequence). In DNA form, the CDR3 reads TGCAGTGCTATGGGACAGGGCGTAGATACGCAGTATTTT. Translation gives CSAMGQGVDTQYF.

CDR3 in amino acids: CASSYIRNEQFF. In nucleotides, the CDR3 is TGTGCCAGCAGTTACATCCGGAACGAGCAGTTCTTC. This rearrangement joins TRBV6-2 or TRBV6-3 to TRBJ2-1; no clear D. The CDR3 runs 12 residues. Trimming pared 2 bases from V and 10 bases from J, leaving 9 bases between. CDR1 MNHEY and CDR2 SVGEGT come from the germline V gene.

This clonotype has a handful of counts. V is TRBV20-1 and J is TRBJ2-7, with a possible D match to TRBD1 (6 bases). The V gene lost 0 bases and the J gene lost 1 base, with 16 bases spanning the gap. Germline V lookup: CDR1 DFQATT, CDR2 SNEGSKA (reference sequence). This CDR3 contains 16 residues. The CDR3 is CSARDQFRDKSYEQYF. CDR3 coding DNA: TGCAGTGCTAGAGATCAGTTTCGGGACAAGTCCTACGAGCAGTACTTC.

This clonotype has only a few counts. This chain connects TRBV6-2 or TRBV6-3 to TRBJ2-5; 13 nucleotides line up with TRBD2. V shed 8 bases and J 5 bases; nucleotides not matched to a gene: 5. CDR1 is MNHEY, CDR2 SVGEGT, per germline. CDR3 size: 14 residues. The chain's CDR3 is CASGTGLAGETQYF. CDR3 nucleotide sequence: TGTGCCAGCGGGACGGGACTAGCGGGGGAGACCCAGTACTTC.

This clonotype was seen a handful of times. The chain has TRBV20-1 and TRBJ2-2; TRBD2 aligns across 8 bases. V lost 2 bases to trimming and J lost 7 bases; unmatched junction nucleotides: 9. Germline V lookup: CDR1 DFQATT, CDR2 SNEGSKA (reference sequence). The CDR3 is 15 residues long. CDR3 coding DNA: TGCAGTGCTAGATACCGGGGGGGCCGAAGCGGGGAGCTGTTTTTT. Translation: CSARYRGGRSGELFF.

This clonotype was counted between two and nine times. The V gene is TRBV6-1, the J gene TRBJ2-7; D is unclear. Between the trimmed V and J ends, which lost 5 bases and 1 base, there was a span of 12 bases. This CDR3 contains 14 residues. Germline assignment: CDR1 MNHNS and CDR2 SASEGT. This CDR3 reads CASSTASRSYEQYF. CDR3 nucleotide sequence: TGTGCCAGCAGTACCGCCAGCAGGTCCTACGAGCAGTACTTC.

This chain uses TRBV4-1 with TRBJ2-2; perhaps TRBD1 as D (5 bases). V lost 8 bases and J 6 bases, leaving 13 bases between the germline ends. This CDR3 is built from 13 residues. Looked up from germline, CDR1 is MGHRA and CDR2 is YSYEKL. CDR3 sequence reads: CASGQGPPGELFF. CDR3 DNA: TGCGCCAGCGGTCAGGGTCCTCCCGGGGAGCTGTTTTTT.

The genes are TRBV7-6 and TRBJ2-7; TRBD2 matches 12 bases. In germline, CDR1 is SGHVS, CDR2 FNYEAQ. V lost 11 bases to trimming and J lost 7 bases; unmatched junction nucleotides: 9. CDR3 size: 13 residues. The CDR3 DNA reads TGTGCCCCAGGGGGACTAGCGGGTAGAGAGCAGTACTTC. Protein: CAPGGLAGREQYF.

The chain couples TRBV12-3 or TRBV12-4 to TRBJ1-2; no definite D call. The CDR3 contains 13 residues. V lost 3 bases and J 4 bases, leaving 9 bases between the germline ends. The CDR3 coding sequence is TGTGCCAGCAGTTTTACTCAGACCTATGGCTACACCTTC. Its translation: CASSFTQTYGYTF.

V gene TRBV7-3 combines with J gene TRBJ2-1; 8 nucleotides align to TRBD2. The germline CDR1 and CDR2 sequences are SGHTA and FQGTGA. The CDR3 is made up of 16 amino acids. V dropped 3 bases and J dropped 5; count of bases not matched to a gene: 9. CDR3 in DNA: TGTGCCAGCAGCTTCGCCCCGGGACTAGGGGACAATGAGCAGTTCTTC. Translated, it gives CASSFAPGLGDNEQFF.

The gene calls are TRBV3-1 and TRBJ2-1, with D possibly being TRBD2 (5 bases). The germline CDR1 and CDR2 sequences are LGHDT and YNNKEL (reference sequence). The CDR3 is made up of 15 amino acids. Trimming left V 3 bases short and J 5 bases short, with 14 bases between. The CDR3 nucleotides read TGTGCCAGCAGCCACGGTTGGAGGCAGGACAATGAGCAGTTCTTC. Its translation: CASSHGWRQDNEQFF.

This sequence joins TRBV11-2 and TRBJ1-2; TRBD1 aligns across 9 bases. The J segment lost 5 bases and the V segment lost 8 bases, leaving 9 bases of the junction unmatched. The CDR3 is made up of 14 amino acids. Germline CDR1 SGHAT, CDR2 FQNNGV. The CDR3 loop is CASALRGQGYGYTF. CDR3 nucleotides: TGTGCCAGCGCGTTACGGGGACAGGGATATGGCTACACCTTC.

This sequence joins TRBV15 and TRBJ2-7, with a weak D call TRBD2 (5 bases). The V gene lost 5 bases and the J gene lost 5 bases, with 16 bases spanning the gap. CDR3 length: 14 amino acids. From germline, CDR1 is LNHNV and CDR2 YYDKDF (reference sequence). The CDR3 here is CATSSRGPLDEQYF. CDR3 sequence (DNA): TGTGCCACCAGCTCCCGGGGTCCCCTAGACGAGCAGTACTTC. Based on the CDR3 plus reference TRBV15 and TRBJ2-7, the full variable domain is DAMVIQNPRYQVTQFGKPVTLSCSQTLNHNVMYWYQQKSSQAPKLLFHYYDKDFNNEADTPDNFQSRRPNTSFCFLDIRSPGLGDTAMYLCATSSRGPLDEQYFGPGTRLTVT.

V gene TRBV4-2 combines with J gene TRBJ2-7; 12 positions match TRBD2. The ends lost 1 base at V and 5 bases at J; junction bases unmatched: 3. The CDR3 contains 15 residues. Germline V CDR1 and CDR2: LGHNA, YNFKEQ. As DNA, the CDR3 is TGTGCCAGCAGCCAAGGACTAGCGGGAGTCGACGAGCAGTACTTC. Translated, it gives CASSQGLAGVDEQYF.

The CDR3 sequence: CASSGGGLFTDTQYF. The CDR3 DNA sequence: TGTGCCTCCTCGGGAGGGGGGCTCTTCACAGATACGCAGTATTTT. The chain recombines TRBV6-1 with TRBJ2-3; 8 bases map to TRBD2. Germline assignment: CDR1 MNHNS and CDR2 SASEGT. With V trimmed by 11 bases and J by 2 bases, 12 bases remained unmatched. This CDR3 comprises 15 residues.